These T cell receptor beta chains were read from a single sample in a study of blood T cells in healthy people across ages. One entry per CDR3 protein, called by TCRdb with MiXCR from the 5' RACE reads. The repertoire includes about 1 million distinct CDR3 sequences, approximately 25% of them detected once, and 0.75% sits in the top ten. The sample was also linked to a second study, of T cells of mothers and their children.

Specimen: blood. The receptors here all came from a girl aged 2-9 years in good health. Both conserved end residues are part of each CDR3. A D gene is named only where the DNA matches it firmly. Expanded clones get a size class; other rows say once, few or many, or leave the size out.

CASSSLFPDLAGGFFNEQFF,TGTGCCAGCAGTTCCTTATTTCCCGACCTAGCAGGCGGTTTTTTCAATGAGCAGTTCTTC,TRBJ2-1,-,-,TRBV12-3/TRBV12-4
CASSLRPGQGAIETQYF,TGTGCCAGCAGCTTAAGACCGGGACAGGGGGCAATCGAGACCCAGTACTTC,TRBJ2-5,-,TRBD1,TRBV7-2
CASSKQGVDQETQYF,TGTGCCAGCAGCAAACAGGGTGTGGACCAAGAGACCCAGTACTTC,TRBJ2-5,few,-,TRBV7-9
CASSFGYYYGYTF,TGTGCCAGCAGCTTCGGTTATTACTATGGCTACACCTTC,TRBJ1-2,few,-,TRBV7-2
CASSLLLPGNTEAFF,TGTGCCAGCAGCTTATTATTGCCCGGCAACACTGAAGCTTTCTTT,TRBJ1-1,-,-,TRBV7-9
CSCGGTYNEQFF,TGCAGCTGTGGTGGAACCTACAATGAGCAGTTCTTC,TRBJ2-1,-,-,TRBV29-1
CSARVQGARYGYTF,TGCAGTGCTAGGGTACAGGGGGCGCGCTATGGCTACACCTTC,TRBJ1-2,many,TRBD1,TRBV20-1
CASSFSDNQPQHF,TGTGCCAGCAGTTTTAGCGACAATCAGCCCCAGCATTTT,TRBJ1-5,-,-,TRBV12-3/TRBV12-4
CSAPQDGPNYGYTF,TGCAGTGCTCCGCAGGACGGTCCTAACTATGGCTACACCTTC,TRBJ1-2,few,-,TRBV20-1
CASSDPGQDGGGQRAFF,TGTGCCAGCAGTGACCCCGGACAGGACGGGGGAGGGCAAAGGGCTTTCTTT,TRBJ1-1,few,TRBD1,TRBV25-1
CASRENNRARILEAFF,TGTGCCAGCAGGGAGAATAACAGGGCCAGGATTCTTGAAGCTTTCTTT,TRBJ1-1,-,-,TRBV28
CASLTGDSSYEQYF,TGTGCCAGCCTGACAGGGGATTCCTCCTACGAGCAGTACTTC,TRBJ2-7,-,TRBD1,TRBV2
CASSSDARYEQYF,TGTGCCAGCAGTTCTGATGCCCGGTACGAGCAGTACTTC,TRBJ2-7,few,-,TRBV12-3/TRBV12-4
CASSQSGTSGLNEQFF,TGCGCCAGCAGCCAGTCCGGGACTAGCGGGTTAAATGAGCAGTTCTTC,TRBJ2-1,-,TRBD2,TRBV4-1
CASSRDQLWSYNEQFF,TGCGCCAGCAGCCGAGATCAGCTCTGGTCCTACAATGAGCAGTTCTTC,TRBJ2-1,-,-,TRBV4-1
CASSSWDRANEKLFF,TGTGCCAGCAGCTCTTGGGACAGAGCTAATGAAAAACTGTTTTTT,TRBJ1-4,-,TRBD1,TRBV7-9
CASSLVGGPTDEQFF,TGTGCCAGCAGCTTGGTGGGAGGGCCGACGGATGAGCAGTTCTTC,TRBJ2-1,-,TRBD2,TRBV5-4
CASSFSVGQGGIYEQYF,TGTGCCAGCAGCTTCTCCGTTGGACAGGGAGGGATCTACGAGCAGTACTTC,TRBJ2-7,few,-,TRBV11-1
CASSQGRTTNYGYTF,TGCGCCAGCAGCCAAGGACGGACCACTAACTATGGCTACACCTTC,TRBJ1-2,few,-,TRBV5-1
CASSLIPWGTDTQYF,TGCGCCAGCAGCTTGATCCCCTGGGGCACAGATACGCAGTATTTT,TRBJ2-3,-,-,TRBV5-1
CASSYQGNEQYF,TGTGCCAGCAGTTATCAGGGGAACGAGCAGTACTTC,TRBJ2-7,many,-,TRBV11-2
CAVGTGGGYTF,TGTGCCGTGGGTACAGGGGGCGGCTACACCTTC,TRBJ1-2,-,TRBD1,TRBV6-5
CASTPQRGVGPISYNEQFF,TGTGCCAGCACCCCTCAAAGGGGGGTGGGGCCCATCTCCTACAATGAGCAGTTCTTC,TRBJ2-1,few,-,TRBV7-2
CASSIPRDSRTNEQFF,TGTGCCAGCAGCATTCCTCGGGACAGTCGTACAAATGAGCAGTTCTTC,TRBJ2-1,few,TRBD1,TRBV6-2/TRBV6-3
CATSSEGIRRYQETQYF,TGTGCCACCAGCAGTGAGGGGATCCGGCGGTACCAAGAGACCCAGTACTTC,TRBJ2-5,-,-,TRBV15
CASSYSVQDNSPLHF,TGTGCCAGCAGTTACTCAGTCCAGGACAATTCACCCCTCCACTTT,TRBJ1-6,few,-,TRBV6-6
CASILSGSGANVLTF,TGTGCCAGCATCCTTTCCGGCTCTGGGGCCAACGTCCTGACTTTC,TRBJ2-6,few,-,TRBV21-1
CASGLVVAGQLYNEKLFF,TGTGCTAGTGGTTTGGTAGTCGCGGGACAGCTATATAATGAAAAACTGTTTTTT,TRBJ1-4,-,TRBD1,TRBV12-5
CSASPTSGSYEQYF,TGCAGTGCTAGTCCGACTAGCGGTTCCTACGAGCAGTACTTC,TRBJ2-7,few,TRBD2,TRBV20-1
CASSSSRDRSSYEQYF,TGTGCCAGCAGTTCTAGCCGGGACAGGAGCTCCTACGAGCAGTACTTC,TRBJ2-7,-,TRBD1,TRBV6-2/TRBV6-3
CASSSGTSGSIEFPFEQYF,TGTGCCAGCAGTTCCGGGACTAGCGGGAGTATAGAATTCCCTTTTGAGCAGTACTTC,TRBJ2-7,-,TRBD2,TRBV6-5
CASSYRASSGNTIYF,TGTGCCAGCAGCTACAGGGCAAGCTCTGGAAACACCATATATTTT,TRBJ1-3,few,-,TRBV11-2
CSAQPGGTGYGYTF,TGCAGCGCCCAGCCTGGGGGGACGGGCTATGGCTACACCTTC,TRBJ1-2,-,-,TRBV29-1
CAGSSAPGDTQYF,TGTGCCGGCAGCTCGGCACCTGGGGATACCCAGTACTTC,TRBJ2-5,few,-,TRBV7-8
CASSSENKGDYGYTF,TGTGCCAGCAGCTCGGAGAATAAGGGTGACTATGGCTACACCTTC,TRBJ1-2,-,-,TRBV11-3
CASIKGGEQFF,TGTGCCAGCATCAAAGGAGGGGAGCAGTTCTTC,TRBJ2-1,-,-,TRBV28
CASSYDYRKHRVSGYTF,TGTGCCAGCAGTTACGATTATCGTAAGCACAGAGTAAGCGGCTACACCTTC,TRBJ1-2,-,-,TRBV6-5
CASSLWLAGQETQYF,TGTGCCAGCAGCTTATGGCTAGCGGGACAAGAGACCCAGTACTTC,TRBJ2-5,-,TRBD2,TRBV7-2
CASTGTLDVNEQFF,TGTGCCAGCACCGGGACCCTAGATGTCAATGAGCAGTTCTTC,TRBJ2-1,few,-,TRBV28
CASSFTDRVWDTQYF,TGTGCCAGCAGTTTCACGGACAGGGTCTGGGATACGCAGTATTTT,TRBJ2-3,few,TRBD1,TRBV27
CASSQDLYGQYF,TGTGCCAGCAGCCAGGACCTATACGGGCAGTACTTC,TRBJ2-7,many,-,TRBV14
CASSLEMVNTEAFF,TGTGCCAGCAGCTTGGAAATGGTGAACACTGAAGCTTTCTTT,TRBJ1-1,-,-,TRBV5-4
CSATPESSYNEQFF,TGCAGTGCTACACCGGAGAGCTCCTACAATGAGCAGTTCTTC,TRBJ2-1,few,-,TRBV20-1
CASSLVRANEQYF,TGTGCCAGCAGCTTAGTACGGGCCAACGAGCAGTACTTC,TRBJ2-7,-,-,TRBV7-2
CASSESPQETQYF,TGTGCCAGCAGTGAATCACCCCAAGAGACCCAGTACTTC,TRBJ2-5,few,-,TRBV25-1
CASSQVGGPDTQYF,TGTGCCAGCAGCCAAGTCGGGGGGCCAGATACGCAGTATTTT,TRBJ2-3,few,-,TRBV4-2
CASSYGPPGNSPLHF,TGTGCCAGCAGCTACGGCCCCCCGGGTAATTCACCCCTCCACTTT,TRBJ1-6,-,-,TRBV7-3
CASSYYPPSATREQFF,TGTGCCAGCAGTTACTACCCACCTAGCGCAACGAGGGAGCAGTTCTTC,TRBJ2-1,-,-,TRBV6-5
CASSLGQLLSYNEQFF,TGTGCCAGCAGCCTAGGACAGTTACTCTCCTACAATGAGCAGTTCTTC,TRBJ2-1,-,-,TRBV14
CASSYPQVKGETQYF,TGTGCCAGCAGTTATCCACAGGTTAAAGGGGAGACCCAGTACTTC,TRBJ2-5,few,-,TRBV6-6
CASSAGDSYYEQYF,TGTGCCAGCAGCGCCGGGGACAGCTACTACGAGCAGTACTTC,TRBJ2-7,-,TRBD1,TRBV7-2
CSATTRDRALDEQYF,TGCAGTGCGACAACCCGGGACAGGGCCTTAGACGAGCAGTACTTC,TRBJ2-7,few,TRBD1,TRBV20-1